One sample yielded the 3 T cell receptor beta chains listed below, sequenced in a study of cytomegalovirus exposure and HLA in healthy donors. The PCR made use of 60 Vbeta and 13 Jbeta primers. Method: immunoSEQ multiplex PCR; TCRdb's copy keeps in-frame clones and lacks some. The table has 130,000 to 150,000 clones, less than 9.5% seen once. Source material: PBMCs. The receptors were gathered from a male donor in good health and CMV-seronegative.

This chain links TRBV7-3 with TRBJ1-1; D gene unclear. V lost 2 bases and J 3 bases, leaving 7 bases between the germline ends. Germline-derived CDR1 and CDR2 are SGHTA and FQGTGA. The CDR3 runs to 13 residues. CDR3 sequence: CASSLREYTEAFF. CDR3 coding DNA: TGTGCCAGCAGCTTACGGGAGTACACTGAAGCTTTCTTT.

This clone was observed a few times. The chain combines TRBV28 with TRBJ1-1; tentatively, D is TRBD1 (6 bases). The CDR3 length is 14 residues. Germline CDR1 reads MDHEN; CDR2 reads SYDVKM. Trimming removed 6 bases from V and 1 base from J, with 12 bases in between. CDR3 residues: CASRPRDKNTEAFF. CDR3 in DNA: TGTGCCAGCAGACCTCGGGACAAGAACACTGAAGCTTTCTTT.

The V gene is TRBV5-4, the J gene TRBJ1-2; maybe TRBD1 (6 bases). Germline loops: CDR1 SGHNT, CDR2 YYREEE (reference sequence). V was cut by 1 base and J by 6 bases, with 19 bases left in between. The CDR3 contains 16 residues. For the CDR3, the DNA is TGTGCCAGCAGCTTGCCGAGGTCAGGGGTGAGGGATGGCTACACCTTC. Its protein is CASSLPRSGVRDGYTF.